This note documents a single TCR beta chain sequence. There are many counts of this clonotype. Its antigen remains unidentified. No clone much larger than this one lies a single base away; base qualities are absent. This specimen belongs to a study of neurological immune-mediated disorders (dated by TCRdb to the late 2010s). The study in broad terms: Peripheral blood TCR-beta repertoires from patients with HTLV-I-associated myelopathy (HAM/TSP), patients with multiple sclerosis, and healthy controls were compared in the study using UMI-based sequencing. The cohort included approximately 68 subjects: about 15 with HAM/TSP, around 35 with multiple sclerosis, and around 20 healthy controls. Each longitudinal HAM/TSP and healthy donor was sampled at 3 time-points spaced at roughly 3-40 month intervals. The approximately 100 TCR-beta libraries included longitudinal samples, technical triplicates and paired sorted CD4+ and CD8+ T-cell subsets alongside PBMC samples. Broad study findings and their caveats: TCR clonal expansion was highest in HAM/TSP patients and lowest in MS patients, with MS patients falling below even healthy controls. No identical CDR3 amino acid sequences were found to be shared among expanded clones across subjects, suggesting that TCR-beta repertoires were private in all groups.

To synthesize cDNA, template-switch 5'RACE was performed with a primer carrying a 10-nucleotide random unique molecular identifier so that each TCR transcript was tagged. Every sequencing run covered 15-18 subjects and yielded more than 170 million TCR-beta sequences. The RNeasy kit was used for extraction of total RNA. The KAPA Real-time Library Amplification kit was used to amplify TCR-beta VDJ regions with primers targeting the TCR constant region and the 5'RACE anchor. Sample indexes and Illumina adaptors were added in a first PCR, and a second PCR then increased library yield. The roughly 650 bp TCR product was size-selected on a 2% E-gel SizeSelection system after Ampure bead purification. Before pooling, libraries had their quality checked on a Bioanalyzer, their concentration measured with Qubit, and their quantity determined with the Kapa Library Quantification kit. An Illumina HiSeq 2500 was used to sequence the libraries paired-end at 2 x 150 bp. To increase sequence diversity, about 23-30% phiX was spiked into each library pool. The source study handled its data this way. The quality-filtered reads were processed with the UMI-based MiGEC pipeline, whose error correction step removed more than 80% of the raw TCR sequences. VDJ genes were aligned to IMGT germline references, and each clonotype was defined by a unique CDR3 amino acid sequence together with V-J genes. Clonal expansion, Shannon diversity and CDR3 relatedness (CalcPairwiseDistances, ClusterSamples) were evaluated with VDJtools, and phylogenetic trees were built with CLCbio workbench. Expanded clones were defined as having at least 8 unique UMIs, based on coefficient-of-variation modelling across technical triplicates. The public reads were quality trimmed at Q25 with fastp and then assembled into clones with MiXCR by TCRdb, keeping productive beta chains. Rows are combined by CDR3 protein, so each entry shows the most common genes and DNA. The V and J calls follow TCRdb's processing rather than the paper's. This sample comprises approximately 31,000 distinct CDR3 sequences, about 13% of them detected only once. Around 2.3% of the sample is taken by the ten largest.

This specimen's time point label, per the study, means: longitudinal time-point 2. The healthy controls were volunteers from a blood bank in Maryland, USA. For unsorted PBMC libraries, 2 million PBMCs were used after storage in RNAlater at -80 degrees C until RNA extraction. PBMCs were separated from peripheral blood using Ficoll-Hypaque density gradient centrifugation and then cryopreserved in liquid nitrogen. Measured from the cysteine to the phenylalanine, the CDR3 is 15 residues long. The CDR3 DNA has 45 bases and is translated from base 1. The V and J ends are trimmed by 6 bases and 0 bases, leaving 12 bases between them.

The receptor was derived from a woman in her thirties or forties in good health. This chain joins TRBV12-3 or TRBV12-4 to TRBJ2-1; possibly the D gene is TRBD1, per 6 matching bases. Sequenced: PBMCs. The bases are TGTGCCAGCAGGGTCGGACAGTCCTCCTACAATGAGCAGTTCTTC. This translates into CASRVGQSSYNEQFF.